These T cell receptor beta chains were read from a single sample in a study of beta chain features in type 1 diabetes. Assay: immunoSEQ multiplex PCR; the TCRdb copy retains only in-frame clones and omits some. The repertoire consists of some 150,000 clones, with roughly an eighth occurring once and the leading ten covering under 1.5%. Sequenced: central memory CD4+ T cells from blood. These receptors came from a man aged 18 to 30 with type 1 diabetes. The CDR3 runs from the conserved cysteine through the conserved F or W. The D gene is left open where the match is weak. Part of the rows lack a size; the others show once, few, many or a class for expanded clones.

TGTGCCAGCAGTGCAGGGAACGACTATGGCTACACCTTC CASSAGNDYGYTF TRBJ1-2 few 13 TRBV2 NA
TGTGCCAGCAGCGAACCCGGACTCTCTACCGGGGAGCTGTTTTTT CASSEPGLSTGELFF TRBJ2-2 NA 15 TRBV6-6 NA
TGTGCCAGCAGTAGACAGGGGTACTCCTACAATGAGCAGTTCTTC CASSRQGYSYNEQFF TRBJ2-1 NA 15 TRBV9 TRBD1
TGTGCCAGCAGCCAAGATCCCACCTCTGGAAACACCATATATTTT CASSQDPTSGNTIYF TRBJ1-3 many 15 TRBV4-2 NA
TGCGCCAGCAGAACAGGGGTTGTAAATGAGCAGTTCTTC CASRTGVVNEQFF TRBJ2-1 NA 13 TRBV5-1 TRBD1
TGTGCCAGCAGTGAGAATTCACCCCTCCACTTT CASSENSPLHF TRBJ1-6 few 11 TRBV6-1 NA
TGTGCCAGCAACTCCGTTTCTCTCGGGGACACTGAAGCTTTCTTT CASNSVSLGDTEAFF TRBJ1-1 NA 15 TRBV28 NA
TGTGCCAGCAGCGAGGGGGTAGGGGCGAATCAGCCCCAGCATTTT CASSEGVGANQPQHF TRBJ1-5 few 15 TRBV7-9 NA
TGTGCCAGCAGAACAGGCGTCGAGCCCCAGCATTTT CASRTGVEPQHF TRBJ1-5 NA 12 TRBV2 NA
TGTGCCTGGTCGGGGCAGGGTGGCGGCTACACCTTC CAWSGQGGGYTF TRBJ1-2 NA 12 TRBV30 NA
TGTGCCAGCAGCCCTAGGCCGGGCGGGGGCCACTCCTACAATGAGCAGTTCTTC CASSPRPGGGHSYNEQFF TRBJ2-1 NA 18 TRBV14 NA
TGTGCCAGTACCTCCATCGGCAGTACCCATGAGCAGTTCTTC CASTSIGSTHEQFF TRBJ2-1 few 14 TRBV19 NA
TGTGCCAGTAGGCCTAGCGGCTTAAGCACAGATACGCAGTATTTT CASRPSGLSTDTQYF TRBJ2-3 NA 15 TRBV19 TRBD2
TGTGCCAGTAGGGCCGGGGCTCACTCTGGAAACACCATATATTTT CASRAGAHSGNTIYF TRBJ1-3 few 15 TRBV19 NA
TGTGCCAGTAGTCCCGACCCCAGGGCAGGGGGCTATGGCTACACCTTC CASSPDPRAGGYGYTF TRBJ1-2 NA 16 TRBV19 TRBD1
TGCGCCAGCACCGGGGCCGAGAGTTCTAATTCACCCCTCCACTTT CASTGAESSNSPLHF TRBJ1-6 few 15 TRBV5-1 NA
TGTGCCAGCAGCTCGCAGACAGGGGCTCAAGAGACCCAGTACTTC CASSSQTGAQETQYF TRBJ2-5 few 15 TRBV5-6 TRBD1
TGTTCCGGAGGGACAAACAGCAATCAGCCCCAGCATTTT CSGGTNSNQPQHF TRBJ1-5 few 13 TRBV2 NA
TGTGCCAGCAGCTTAGCCTCCACCGGCCCAAACATTCAGTACTTC CASSLASTGPNIQYF TRBJ2-4 few 15 TRBV11-2 NA
TGTGCCACCCAAGGACAGGGCTTCTACGAGCAGTACTTC CATQGQGFYEQYF TRBJ2-7 many 13 TRBV19 TRBD1
TGTGCCAGCAGTGAACACAGGGAGACTGGGGCCAACGTCCTGACTTTC CASSEHRETGANVLTF TRBJ2-6 few 16 TRBV2 NA
TGTGCCAGCAGTACAGGGACGGCTAATTCCTACGAGCAGTACTTC CASSTGTANSYEQYF TRBJ2-7 many 15 TRBV28 NA
TGTGCCAGCCACCTCATATCTGGGGCCAACGTCCTGACTTTC CASHLISGANVLTF TRBJ2-6 few 14 TRBV4-2 NA
TGTGCCAGCTCACCACAGGGTCTGAACACTGAAGCTTTCTTT CASSPQGLNTEAFF TRBJ1-1 NA 14 TRBV18 NA
TGTGCCAGCTTCTTACCCCCCGGCAATGAGCAGTTCTTC CASFLPPGNEQFF TRBJ2-1 few 13 TRBV18 NA
TGTGCCAGCTCACGGTCGCGGCAGCACGGCGAGCAGTACTTC CASSRSRQHGEQYF TRBJ2-7 few 14 TRBV18 NA
TGTGCCAGCAGCTTCCTCGACAGCCAAGAGACCCAGTACTTC CASSFLDSQETQYF TRBJ2-5 few 14 TRBV7-8 NA
TGCGCCAGCAGCTTACTCCAGAACCAAGAGACCCAGTACTTC CASSLLQNQETQYF TRBJ2-5 few 14 TRBV5-1 NA
TGTGCCAGCAGTGATGAAGCTAACTATGGCTACACCTTC CASSDEANYGYTF TRBJ1-2 NA 13 TRBV25-1 NA
TGTGCCAGCAGCGTAGGATCTAGCGAGACAGATACGCAGTATTTT CASSVGSSETDTQYF TRBJ2-3 NA 15 TRBV9 NA
TGCGCCAGCAGCTGGGGAACAGGCTATGGCTACACCTTC CASSWGTGYGYTF TRBJ1-2 NA 13 TRBV5-1 NA
TGTGCCAGCAGGTTGGACAGGGGCACTGAAGCTTTCTTT CASRLDRGTEAFF TRBJ1-1 few 13 TRBV28 TRBD1
TGTGCCAGTAGGAACTCCGGGATAAGCTACGAGCAGTACTTC CASRNSGISYEQYF TRBJ2-7 few 14 TRBV19 NA
TGTGCCAGCAGTGGGATTCGCGCTGGGGCCAACGTCCTGACTTTC CASSGIRAGANVLTF TRBJ2-6 NA 15 TRBV25-1 NA
TGTGCCAGCAGTTTATCAGGGCTGATACGCTCCTACGAGCAGTACTTC CASSLSGLIRSYEQYF TRBJ2-7 NA 16 TRBV27 NA
TGCGCCAGCAGCTTGGCACTTGAAACCTACAATGAGCAGTTCTTC CASSLALETYNEQFF TRBJ2-1 few 15 TRBV5-1 NA
TGTGCCAGCAGAAATAGGGACGGCGTCTATGGCTACACCTTC CASRNRDGVYGYTF TRBJ1-2 few 14 TRBV6-5 NA
TGTGCCAGCCCCCCTGGGAGTTGGGGGGGTGAAGGCACTGAAGCTTTCTTT CASPPGSWGGEGTEAFF TRBJ1-1 NA 17 TRBV28 NA
TGTGCCAGCGGGAGAACGGGCGGCACAGATACGCAGTATTTT CASGRTGGTDTQYF TRBJ2-3 NA 14 TRBV11-3 NA
TGTGCCAGTCTGTGGTCAGGGAGCACTGAAGCTTTCTTT CASLWSGSTEAFF TRBJ1-1 few 13 TRBV19 NA
TGTGCCTGGTCTAGGGGCAGGGGTTACACTGAAGCTTTCTTT CAWSRGRGYTEAFF TRBJ1-1 few 14 TRBV30 NA
TGTGCCAGCAGCTCTGGGTTGGGTAGGGAGACCCAGTACTTC CASSSGLGRETQYF TRBJ2-5 NA 14 TRBV11-2 NA
TGTGCCAGCAGCGTAGCTCCGACAGGACACAATGAAAAACTGTTTTTT CASSVAPTGHNEKLFF TRBJ1-4 many 16 TRBV9 NA
TGTGCCTGGAGTGATGTGGGTATGGGTGCTTTCTTT CAWSDVGMGAFF TRBJ1-1 many 12 TRBV30 NA
TGTGCCAGCAGTTCCCCTGGGACAGGGGGCCTGTACGAGCAGTACTTC CASSSPGTGGLYEQYF TRBJ2-7 NA 16 TRBV28 TRBD1
TGTGCCAGCAGCCTGGGAGGGGGCGGAGATACGCAGTATTTT CASSLGGGGDTQYF TRBJ2-3 many 14 TRBV5-4 NA
TGTGCCACCAGCAGAGACCACCCCCGACTAGCGGGATACAATGAGCAGTTCTTC CATSRDHPRLAGYNEQFF TRBJ2-1 NA 18 TRBV15 TRBD2
TGTGCCAGCAGGCCCGACACCGCGAGAAACTACGAGCAGTACTTC CASRPDTARNYEQYF TRBJ2-7 few 15 TRBV28 NA
TGTGCCAGCAGCTCCCCGGGACAGGGCAATGAAAAACTGTTTTTT CASSSPGQGNEKLFF TRBJ1-4 many 15 TRBV13 TRBD1
TGTGCCAGCAGCTTCGCCAGGGTCGGCAATGAGCAGTTCTTC CASSFARVGNEQFF TRBJ2-1 few 14 TRBV11-2 NA
TGTGCCAGCAGTGAAGCGCTATCAGGGTTGGGGGAGACCCAGTACTTC CASSEALSGLGETQYF TRBJ2-5 few 16 TRBV6-1 NA
TGTGCCAGCAGCTTATCCGGGGGCAGAGGCACCGGGGAGCTGTTTTTT CASSLSGGRGTGELFF TRBJ2-2 NA 16 TRBV11-1 NA
TGTGCCAGCAGCGCAGGGATTAGCAATCAGCCCCAGCATTTT CASSAGISNQPQHF TRBJ1-5 NA 14 TRBV9 NA
TGCGCCAGCAGGAACGGCGACGAGCAGTACTTC CASRNGDEQYF TRBJ2-7 NA 11 TRBV10-2 NA
TGTGCCAGCAGCGTAGAGGCTCATAAGGGGGTTAAGACCCAGTACTTC CASSVEAHKGVKTQYF TRBJ2-5 NA 16 TRBV9 NA
TGTGCCAGCAGTTCGGGGCACCTTGAAAAACTGTTTTTT CASSSGHLEKLFF TRBJ1-4 NA 13 TRBV6-1 NA
TGCGCCAGCAGCCGGGACAGGGGTAGCACAGATACGCAGTATTTT CASSRDRGSTDTQYF TRBJ2-3 few 15 TRBV5-1 TRBD1
TGTGCCAGCAGCCCCCGGACAGGTGGTGAGACCCAGTACTTC CASSPRTGGETQYF TRBJ2-5 many 14 TRBV7-9 TRBD1